This entry concerns a single T cell receptor (beta chain). This sample stems from a study of blood T cell repertoires in COVID-19. As for the study in general: Collection of acute and convalescent COVID-19 samples took place in the United States, Italy and Spain. From T cells, B-cell-depleted T cells, or PBMCs came the material, which was cDNA or gDNA.

As processed by the authors: Reference gene primer amplification gave estimated nucleated cell counts. The protocol was immunoSEQ multiplex PCR, while the TCRdb copy is restricted to in-frame clones and leaves out a portion. Clone size and V and J calls were adopted from that table, with D and trimming inferred from the DNA. The table records about 140,000 clones, about four fifths of them present only once. CDR3 size: 15 residues. V lost 5 bases to trimming and J lost 12 bases, with 20 bases between them. Germline loops: CDR1 SGHTA, CDR2 FQGNSA. Sequencing input: peripheral blood. V is TRBV7-2 and J is TRBJ1-6; tentatively, D is TRBD1 (5 bases). This TCR came from a human donor in a cohort sampled during active COVID-19. The CDR3 loop reads CASSPRAPSGEPLHF. Here the CDR3 DNA reads TGTGCCAGCAGCCCGCGCGCGCCGTCGGGGGAACCCCTCCACTTT.